This entry features one T cell receptor (beta chain) sequence. The V gene's germline CDR1 is SNHLY and CDR2 FYNNEI. This CDR3 contains 13 residues. Researchers ran the PCR with 60 Vbeta and 13 Jbeta primers. As processed by the authors: Around 11 million shared chains were among the roughly 80 million unique TCR beta chains that a later analysis counted. This table comes from immunoSEQ multiplex PCR, and its TCRdb copy is limited to in-frame clones, with some not included. The V and J calls and the clone size are those of that table, but D and trimming were determined from the DNA. The profile shows about 120,000 clones, over 75% of them singletons. This entry is derived from a study of cytomegalovirus exposure and HLA in healthy donors.

This chain uses TRBV2 with TRBJ2-5; 11 nucleotides line up with TRBD2. TRBJ2-7 explains the end of the DNA better; the J call may be wrong. The clonotype was recovered from a woman aged 18-30 years in good health and CMV-seronegative. The sequenced material came from PBMCs. The CDR3 is CASSSLAGVEQYF. The CDR3 nucleotides read TGTGCCAGCAGTTCACTAGCGGGAGTCGAGCAGTACTTC.